Each of the 8 T cell receptor beta chains below was sequenced from the same sample in a study of T cell repertoires in cytomegalovirus infection. These receptors' antigens are unknown. Each CDR3 protein is one row after TCRdb ran MiXCR on the reads. Among about half a million distinct CDR3 sequences listed, 30% to 40% were seen once. The material was cultured PBMCs, obtained from culture after CMV antigen stimulation. Receptors originate from a human donor in good health (CMV status not recorded). Some clones in this sample may be carry-over from other donors' samples.

This chain uses TRBV20-1 with TRBJ1-6; unclear D gene. The germline CDR1 and CDR2 sequences are DFQATT and SNEGSKA (reference sequence). The CDR3 extends over 17 amino acids. Trimming took off 4 bases at V and 0 bases at J, with 16 bases between the two ends. CDR3 sequence reads: CSATESTVDSYNSPLHF. The CDR3, as DNA: TGCAGTGCTACGGAGAGCACGGTCGACTCCTATAATTCACCCCTCCACTTT.

This rearrangement joins TRBV2 to TRBJ2-2; D gene ambiguous. Between the trimmed V and J ends, which lost 8 bases and 6 bases, there was a span of 13 bases. The CDR3 length is 13 residues. The germline V gene encodes CDR1 SNHLY and CDR2 FYNNEI. CDR3 sequence (DNA): TGTGCCAGCGTGGACCCCTCGTCCGGGGAGCTGTTTTTT. Translation gives CASVDPSSGELFF.

This clonotype was detected only a few times. The gene calls are TRBV20-1 and TRBJ2-1; 10 positions agree with TRBD2. CDR3 length: 16 amino acids. Germline V CDR1 and CDR2: DFQATT, SNEGSKA (reference sequence). J was trimmed by 6 bases and V by 2 bases; bases with no gene match: 10. The CDR3 loop reads CSARLPLAGVSNEQFF. The CDR3 nucleotides read TGCAGTGCTAGACTACCTCTAGCGGGAGTTAGCAATGAGCAGTTCTTC.

This clonotype was counted a few times. J is TRBJ1-5 and V is TRBV19; D ambiguous. The V end was cut by 0 bases, the J end by 2 bases, with 14 bases between. Germline values: CDR1 LNHDA, CDR2 SQIVND (reference sequence). The CDR3 consists of 17 residues. The CDR3 DNA sequence: TGTGCCAGTAGTATAGATATGGCAGGCTGGGGCAATCAGCCCCAGCATTTT. Translation: CASSIDMAGWGNQPQHF.

This clonotype was observed a handful of times. The chain has TRBV19 and TRBJ1-2; 8 bases fit TRBD1. Per germline, CDR1 LNHDA and CDR2 SQIVND (reference sequence). V was clipped by 3 bases and J by 4 bases; unmatched bases: 7. The CDR3 consists of 15 residues. In nucleotides, the CDR3 is TGTGCCAGTAGTATGACGGGACAGGACGCCTATGGCTACACCTTC. Translation: CASSMTGQDAYGYTF.

V is TRBV11-1 and J is TRBJ1-1; unclear D gene. The V and J ends lost 3 bases and 4 bases respectively, with 6 bases between them. This CDR3 has 12 amino acids. Germline V gene lookup returns CDR1 SGHAT and CDR2 FQDESV (reference sequence). This chain's CDR3 is CASSFHGTEAFF. DNA for the CDR3: TGTGCCAGCAGCTTTCATGGCACTGAAGCTTTCTTT.

V and J are TRBV6-6 and TRBJ1-4, with D maybe TRBD1 (6 bases). The V end lost 5 bases, the J end lost 8 bases, and 12 bases lay between the germline ends. The CDR3 totals 13 residues. CDR1 is MNHNY, CDR2 SVGAGI, per germline (reference sequence). The CDR3 sequence is CASSPTGLEKLFF. DNA of the CDR3: TGTGCCAGCAGTCCAACAGGGCTCGAAAAACTGTTTTTT.

The chain links TRBV6-1 to TRBJ2-2; D gene uncertain. Germline CDR1 reads MNHNS; CDR2 reads SASEGT. The length of the CDR3 is 16 residues. V was pared by 0 bases and J by 1 base, with 9 bases between. The CDR3 protein is CASSEARARNTGELFF. The CDR3 nucleotides read TGTGCCAGCAGTGAAGCTCGCGCAAGGAACACCGGGGAGCTGTTTTTT.